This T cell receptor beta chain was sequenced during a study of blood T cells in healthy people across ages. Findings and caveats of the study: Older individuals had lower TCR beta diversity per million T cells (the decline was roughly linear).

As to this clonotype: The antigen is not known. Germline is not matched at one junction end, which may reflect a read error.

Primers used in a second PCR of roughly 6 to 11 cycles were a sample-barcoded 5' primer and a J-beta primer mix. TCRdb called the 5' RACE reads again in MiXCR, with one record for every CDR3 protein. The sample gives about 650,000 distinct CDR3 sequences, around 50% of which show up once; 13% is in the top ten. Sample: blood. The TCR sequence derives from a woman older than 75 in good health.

This chain's CDR3 is CVSSGGHGRIIDTQYF. The CDR3 region has the DNA TGTGTCAGCAGTGGAGGTCACGGGAGGATCATAGATACGCAGTATTTT. This chain links TRBV2 with TRBJ2-3; the match to TRBD2 covers 7 bases. The CDR3 has 16 amino acids. Germline values: CDR1 SNHLY, CDR2 FYNNEI.